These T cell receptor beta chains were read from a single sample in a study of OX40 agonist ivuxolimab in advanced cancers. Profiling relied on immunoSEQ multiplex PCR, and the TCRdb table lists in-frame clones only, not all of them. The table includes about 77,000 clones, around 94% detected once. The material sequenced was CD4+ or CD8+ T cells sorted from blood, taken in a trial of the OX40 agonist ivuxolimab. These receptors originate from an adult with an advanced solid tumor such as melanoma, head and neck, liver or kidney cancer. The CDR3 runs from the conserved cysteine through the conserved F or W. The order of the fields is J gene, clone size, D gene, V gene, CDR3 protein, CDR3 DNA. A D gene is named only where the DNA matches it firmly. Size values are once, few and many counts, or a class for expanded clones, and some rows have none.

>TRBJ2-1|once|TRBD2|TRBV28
CASSLLGGRDNEQFF
TGTGCCAGCAGTTTGCTTGGCGGGAGGGACAATGAGCAGTTCTTC
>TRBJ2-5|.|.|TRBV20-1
CSARRQETQYF
TGCAGTGCTAGAAGGCAAGAGACCCAGTACTTC
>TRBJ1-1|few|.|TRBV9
CASSPQVATEAFF
TGTGCCAGCAGCCCACAGGTAGCCACTGAAGCTTTCTTT
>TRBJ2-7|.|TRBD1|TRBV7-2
CASSSRQGAGEQYF
TGTGCCAGCAGCTCTAGACAGGGGGCGGGAGAGCAGTACTTC
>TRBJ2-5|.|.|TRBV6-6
CASWAAGSGQETQYF
TGTGCCAGCTGGGCGGCGGGTAGCGGACAAGAGACCCAGTACTTC
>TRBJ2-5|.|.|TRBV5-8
CASSPTNQETQYF
TGTGCCAGCAGCCCGACAAACCAAGAGACCCAGTACTTC
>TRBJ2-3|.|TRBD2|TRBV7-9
CASSLGAGGPQFTDTQYF
TGTGCCAGCAGCTTAGGAGCGGGAGGGCCGCAATTCACAGATACGCAGTATTTT
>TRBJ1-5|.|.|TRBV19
CASSKAGALYSNQPQHF
TGTGCCAGTAGTAAGGCAGGGGCCCTATATAGCAATCAGCCCCAGCATTTT
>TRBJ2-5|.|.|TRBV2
CASSADGQETQYF
TGTGCCAGCAGTGCAGATGGGCAAGAGACCCAGTACTTC
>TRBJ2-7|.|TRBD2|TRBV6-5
CASSYSLAGIYEQYF
TGTGCCAGCAGTTACTCACTAGCGGGAATTTACGAGCAGTACTTC
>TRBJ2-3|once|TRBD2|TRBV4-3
CASSQRDPGLAGSSTDTQYF
TGCGCCAGCAGCCAAAGAGACCCGGGACTAGCGGGATCTAGCACAGATACGCAGTATTTT
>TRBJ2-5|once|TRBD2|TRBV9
CASSILAGGETQYF
TGTGCCAGCAGCATCCTAGCGGGAGGGGAGACCCAGTACTTC
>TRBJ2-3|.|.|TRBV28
CASSSPRITDTQYF
TGTGCCAGCAGTTCCCCAAGAATTACAGATACGCAGTATTTT
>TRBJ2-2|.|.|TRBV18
CASSQPGTNTGELFF
TGTGCCAGCTCACAACCGGGAACGAACACCGGGGAGCTGTTTTTT
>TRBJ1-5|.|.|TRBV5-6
CASSSSLRNQPQHF
TGTGCCAGCAGCTCCTCTTTGCGGAATCAGCCCCAGCATTTT
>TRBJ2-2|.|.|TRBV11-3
CASSLRSGELFF
TGTGCCAGCAGCTTACGGAGCGGGGAGCTGTTTTTT
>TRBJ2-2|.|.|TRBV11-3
CASSADGSTGELFF
TGTGCCAGCAGCGCAGACGGGAGCACCGGGGAGCTGTTTTTT
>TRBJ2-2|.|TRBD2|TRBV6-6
CASSYSIAGVTGELFF
TGTGCCAGCAGTTACTCGATTGCGGGAGTCACCGGGGAGCTGTTTTTT
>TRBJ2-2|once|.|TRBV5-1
CASSIGTNTGELFF
TGCGCCAGCAGCATCGGGACGAACACCGGGGAGCTGTTTTTT
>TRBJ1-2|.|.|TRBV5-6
CASSFQGGYTF
TGTGCCAGCAGCTTCCAGGGAGGCTACACCTTC
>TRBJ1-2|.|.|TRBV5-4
CASSFHSGGYTF
TGTGCCAGCAGCTTTCACAGCGGTGGCTACACCTTC
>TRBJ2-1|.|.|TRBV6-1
CASRARSSYNEQFF
TGTGCCAGCAGGGCTAGGAGCTCCTACAATGAGCAGTTCTTC
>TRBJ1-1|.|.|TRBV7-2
CASSFQDKNTEAFF
TGTGCCAGCAGCTTTCAGGACAAGAACACTGAAGCTTTCTTT
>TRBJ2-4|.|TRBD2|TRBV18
CASFPGTSGRLAKNIQYF
TGTGCCAGCTTCCCCGGGACTAGCGGGCGTCTAGCCAAAAACATTCAGTACTTC
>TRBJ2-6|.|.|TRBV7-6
CASSPNGQLISGANVLTF
TGTGCCAGCAGCCCTAATGGGCAGTTAATCTCTGGGGCCAACGTCCTGACTTTC
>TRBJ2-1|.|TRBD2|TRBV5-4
CASSQRSGSSYNEQFF
TGTGCCAGCAGCCAACGCAGCGGGAGCTCCTACAATGAGCAGTTCTTC
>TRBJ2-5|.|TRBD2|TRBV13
CASSLGLAGTETQYF
TGTGCCAGCAGCTTGGGACTAGCGGGGACAGAGACCCAGTACTTC
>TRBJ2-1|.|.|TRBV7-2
CASSYSGSRNNEQFF
TGTGCCAGCAGCTACAGCGGGTCGCGAAACAATGAGCAGTTCTTC
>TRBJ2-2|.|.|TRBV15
CATSRDTGTGELFF
TGTGCCACCAGCAGAGATACGGGTACCGGGGAGCTGTTTTTT
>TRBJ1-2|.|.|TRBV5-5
CASSLATQGGYGYTF
TGTGCCAGCAGCTTGGCCACTCAGGGCGGCTATGGCTACACCTTC
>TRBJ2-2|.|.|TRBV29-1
CSVRGDRNTGELFF
TGCAGCGTTAGGGGGGATAGGAACACCGGGGAGCTGTTTTTT
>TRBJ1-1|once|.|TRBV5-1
CASSLEENTEAFF
TGCGCCAGCAGCTTGGAGGAGAACACTGAAGCTTTCTTT
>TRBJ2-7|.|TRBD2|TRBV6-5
CASSYSSAGTYEQYF
TGTGCCAGCAGTTACTCTTCAGCGGGAACCTACGAGCAGTACTTC
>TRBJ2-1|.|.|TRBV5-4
CASSLVALGEQFF
TGTGCCAGCAGCTTGGTTGCTCTAGGGGAGCAGTTCTTC
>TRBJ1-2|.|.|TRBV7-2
CASKAGTTNYGYTF
TGTGCTTCTAAAGCAGGAACTACTAACTATGGCTACACCTTC
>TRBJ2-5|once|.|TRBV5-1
CASSLMWIQETQYF
TGCGCCAGCAGCTTGATGTGGATCCAAGAGACCCAGTACTTC
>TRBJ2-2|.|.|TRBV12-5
CASGFQSGNTGELFF
TGTGCTAGTGGTTTCCAGAGTGGGAACACCGGGGAGCTGTTTTTT
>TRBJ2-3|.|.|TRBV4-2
CASSERTGDTQYF
TGTGCCAGCAGCGAGCGGACGGGAGATACGCAGTATTTT
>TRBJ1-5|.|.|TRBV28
CASSLAGGYQPQHF
TGTGCCAGCAGTTTAGCGGGAGGGTATCAGCCCCAGCATTTT
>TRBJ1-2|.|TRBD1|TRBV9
CASSPEEGARYGYTF
TGTGCCAGCAGCCCGGAGGAGGGGGCCCGCTATGGCTACACCTTC
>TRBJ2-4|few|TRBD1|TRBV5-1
CASSLVGQGETKNIQYF
TGCGCCAGCAGCTTGGTGGGACAGGGAGAAACCAAAAACATTCAGTACTTC
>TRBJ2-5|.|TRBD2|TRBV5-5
CASSLLPLAGQETQYF
TGTGCCAGCAGCTTGTTGCCACTAGCGGGGCAAGAGACCCAGTACTTC
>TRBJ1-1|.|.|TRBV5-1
CASGSTVDTEAFF
TGCGCCAGCGGTTCTACTGTCGACACTGAAGCTTTCTTT
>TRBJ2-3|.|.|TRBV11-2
CASSFWRADTQYF
TGTGCCAGCAGCTTTTGGAGGGCAGATACGCAGTATTTT
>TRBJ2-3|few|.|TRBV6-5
CASSSHKADTQYF
TGTGCCAGCAGTTCTCATAAAGCAGATACGCAGTATTTT
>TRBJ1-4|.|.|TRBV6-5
CASRYHEKLFF
TGTGCCAGCAGGTACCATGAAAAACTGTTTTTT
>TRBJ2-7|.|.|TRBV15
CATSGPGRNSYEQYF
TGTGCCACCAGCGGCCCGGGACGGAACTCTTACGAGCAGTACTTC
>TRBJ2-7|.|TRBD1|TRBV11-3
CASSHLAGTGELYEQYF
TGTGCCAGCAGTCACCTGGCTGGGACAGGGGAACTTTACGAGCAGTACTTC